This note documents a single T cell receptor beta chain sequence. This specimen belongs to a study of technical replicates of blood from a handful of donors. Profiling relied on immunoSEQ multiplex PCR, and the TCRdb table lists in-frame clones only, not all of them. Of 95,000 or so clones listed, 90% to 95% are singletons. Germline V gene lookup returns CDR1 MDHEN and CDR2 SYDVKM. The CDR3 covers 13 residues. The V gene lost 5 bases and the J gene lost 3 bases, with 8 bases spanning the gap. V gene TRBV28 combines with J gene TRBJ1-5, with unresolved D. This clonotype was obtained from a human donor in good health. The sequencing input was T cells isolated from PBMCs. In nucleotides, the CDR3 is TGTGCCAGCAGTCACAGTCCCAATCAGCCCCAGCATTTT. As protein: CASSHSPNQPQHF.